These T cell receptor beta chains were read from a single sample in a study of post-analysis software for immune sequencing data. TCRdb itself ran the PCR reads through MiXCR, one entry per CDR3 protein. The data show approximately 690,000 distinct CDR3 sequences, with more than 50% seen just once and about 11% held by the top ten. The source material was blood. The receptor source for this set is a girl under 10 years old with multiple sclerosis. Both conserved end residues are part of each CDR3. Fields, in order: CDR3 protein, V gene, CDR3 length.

CDR3: CSARTRRYGYTF
V: TRBV20-1
length: 12

CDR3: CASSFYLAGSSYNEQFF
V: TRBV11-2
length: 17

CDR3: CAISDVGQGPYGYTF
V: TRBV10-3
length: 15

CDR3: CASSSTQPQHF
V: TRBV12-3/TRBV12-4
length: 11

CDR3: CASSGPGQGVDEQFF
V: TRBV5-1
length: 15

CDR3: CSVEAGGTEQFF
V: TRBV29-1
length: 12

CDR3: CSATDRSTDTQYF
V: TRBV20-1
length: 13

CDR3: CASSSGSRYEQYF
V: TRBV12-3/TRBV12-4
length: 13

CDR3: CAASAEQDSYGYTF
V: TRBV10-3
length: 14

CDR3: CSAGTSGTTQETQYF
V: TRBV20-1
length: 15

CDR3: CASGSPDGNQPQHF
V: TRBV7-2
length: 14

CDR3: CARSPRQGRADTQYF
V: TRBV11-2
length: 15

CDR3: CAISGEAKSYEQYF
V: TRBV10-3
length: 14

CDR3: CASSVGQGFQETQYF
V: TRBV9
length: 15

CDR3: CASSASGRGNQPQHF
V: TRBV9
length: 15

CDR3: CASQRGVQETQYF
V: TRBV7-2
length: 13

CDR3: CASSPIAETDTQYF
V: TRBV6-1
length: 14

CDR3: CASSGDSANYGHTF
V: TRBV25-1
length: 14

CDR3: CASSFDRGTEAFF
V: TRBV12-3/TRBV12-4
length: 13

CDR3: CASSLGPPGLISNEQFF
V: TRBV7-2
length: 17

CDR3: CASSLWGDYGYTF
V: TRBV7-2
length: 13

CDR3: CASSPNDGTEDEKLFF
V: TRBV4-1
length: 16

CDR3: CATSVSGATEQFF
V: TRBV24-1
length: 13

CDR3: CASSIGQGLQPQHF
V: TRBV6-5
length: 14

CDR3: CAISESKGGNTEAFF
V: TRBV10-3
length: 15

CDR3: CASSPAGGGKPETQYF
V: TRBV11-2
length: 16

CDR3: CSGGDRASSYNEQFF
V: TRBV29-1
length: 15

CDR3: CASTQSDTQYF
V: TRBV12-3/TRBV12-4
length: 11

CDR3: CASSLRGSPYNEQFF
V: TRBV5-1
length: 15

CDR3: CASNNRAGGRTDTQYF
V: TRBV12-3/TRBV12-4
length: 16

CDR3: CASSPGLPGNNEQFF
V: TRBV5-1
length: 15

CDR3: CASSDEVAGASYNEQFF
V: TRBV6-1
length: 17

CDR3: CSAPIGPGGYGYTF
V: TRBV20-1
length: 14

CDR3: CASSYGQGKGSNQPQHF
V: TRBV6-6
length: 17

CDR3: CASRGTSGSYQETQYF
V: TRBV5-1
length: 16

CDR3: CSARLGHDTQYF
V: TRBV20-1
length: 12

CDR3: CASSSAGAEMGAYTF
V: TRBV7-9
length: 15